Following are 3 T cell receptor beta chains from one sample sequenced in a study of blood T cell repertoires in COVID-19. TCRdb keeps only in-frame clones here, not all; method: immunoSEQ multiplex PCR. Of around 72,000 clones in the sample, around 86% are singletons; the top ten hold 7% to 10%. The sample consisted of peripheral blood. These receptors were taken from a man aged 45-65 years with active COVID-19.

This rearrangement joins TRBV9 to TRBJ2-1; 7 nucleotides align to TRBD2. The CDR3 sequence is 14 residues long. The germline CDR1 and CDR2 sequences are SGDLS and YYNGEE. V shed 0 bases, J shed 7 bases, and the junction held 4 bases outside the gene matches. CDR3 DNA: TGTGCCAGCAGCGTAGTGACTAGCTCAAATGAGCAGTTCTTC. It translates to CASSVVTSSNEQFF.

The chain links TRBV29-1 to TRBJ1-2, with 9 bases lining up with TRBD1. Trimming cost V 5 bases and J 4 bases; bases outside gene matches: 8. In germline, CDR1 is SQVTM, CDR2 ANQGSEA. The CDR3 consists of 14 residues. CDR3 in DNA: TGCAGCGTTAGTGCCGGGACAGGGAGCTATGGCTACACCTTC. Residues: CSVSAGTGSYGYTF.

Here the CDR3 reads CASRGTGGNEQYF. The CDR3 bases are TGTGCCAGCAGGGGGACAGGGGGAAACGAGCAGTACTTC. V usage is TRBV28 and J usage is TRBJ2-7; 11 bases map to TRBD1. Trimming removed 6 bases from V and 5 bases from J; junction bases left unmatched: 3. This CDR3 region has 13 residues. Germline-derived CDR1 and CDR2 are MDHEN and SYDVKM.